This paragraph covers one T cell receptor beta chain sequence. The sample belongs to a study of cytomegalovirus exposure and HLA in healthy donors. Germline V gene lookup returns CDR1 MNHNS and CDR2 SASEGT. The CDR3 runs to 15 residues. After removal of 6 bases from V and 4 bases from J, the junction contained 10 bases not matched to a gene. Both 60 Vbeta primers and 13 Jbeta primers went into the PCR. The method was immunoSEQ multiplex PCR; TCRdb's version includes in-frame clones alone and lacks a portion of them. The sample has 150,000 to 200,000 clones; 60% to 85% are singletons. The TCR originated in a woman aged 25-40 years in good health and CMV-seronegative. The J gene is TRBJ2-7, the V gene TRBV6-1; 9 bases agree with TRBD1. The source material was PBMCs. CDR3 bases: TGTGCCAGCAGCCGACCCGGGACAGGGTCTTACGAGCAGTACTTC. Its translation is CASSRPGTGSYEQYF.